The 21 T cell receptor beta chains given below trace back to one sample, sequenced in a study of technical replicates of blood from a handful of donors. TCRdb's copy holds only in-frame clones and misses some; the assay was immunoSEQ multiplex PCR. The data contain about 82,000 clones, around 94% of them singletons. The sample taken for sequencing was T cells isolated from PBMCs. These receptors were obtained from a human donor in good health.

V and J are TRBV6-6 and TRBJ2-5; the D gene is possibly TRBD1 (5 bases). The germline V gene has CDR1 MNHNY and CDR2 SVGAGI (reference sequence). CDR3 length: 14 residues. V was clipped by 4 bases and J by 1 base, with 10 bases between them. For the CDR3, the DNA is TGTGCCAGCAGTTTCACAGGAGTCCAAGAGACCCAGTACTTC. Residues: CASSFTGVQETQYF.

The chain is built from TRBV6-5 and TRBJ2-3; 8 nucleotides agree with TRBD1. The CDR3 contains 13 residues. Germline CDR1 MNHEY, CDR2 SVGAGI. This CDR3 is CVSWTGIGDTQYF. CDR3 nucleotides: TGTGTATCTTGGACAGGGATAGGAGATACGCAGTATTTT.

A note on this clone: Other DNA sequences in the same sample also yield this CDR3. The chain links TRBV5-1 to TRBJ1-1, with D possibly matching TRBD1 (5 bases). Germline V lookup: CDR1 SGHRS, CDR2 YFSETQ. The CDR3 extends over 13 amino acids. Trimming removed 2 bases from V and 5 bases from J, with 10 bases in between. CDR3 nucleotide sequence: TGCGCCAGCAGCTTAAGGGGAGGGACTGAAGCTTTCTTT. The encoded protein is CASSLRGGTEAFF.

J is TRBJ2-2 and V is TRBV2; possibly TRBD1 for D (6 bases). The CDR3 is made up of 14 amino acids. V was trimmed by 5 bases and J by 3 bases, leaving 10 bases between them. Germline-derived CDR1 and CDR2 are SNHLY and FYNNEI. CDR3 coding DNA: TGTGCCAGCAGTCCTAACAGGGACACCGGGGAGCTGTTTTTT. Amino acids: CASSPNRDTGELFF.

This chain links TRBV5-4 with TRBJ1-2; 7 bases map to TRBD1. Germline CDR1 is SGHNT and CDR2 is YYREEE (reference sequence). This CDR3 region has 13 residues. V shed 4 bases and J 6 bases; nucleotides not matched to a gene: 6. For the CDR3, the DNA is TGTGCCAGCAGCAACCGTGGGACAGATGGCTACACCTTC. Protein: CASSNRGTDGYTF.

As regards this clone: This CDR3 fails to terminate in the conserved phenylalanine or tryptophan, so it likely reflects a read error. The limits of the CDR3 on the DNA are not certain, so only TCRdb's listed CDR3 is given. The rearrangement joins TRBV19 to TRBJ1-1. Germline V gene data show CDR1 as LNHDA and CDR2 as SQIVND (reference sequence). The length of the CDR3 is 8 amino acids, counting both ends. CDR3 in amino acids: CASSRDRL.

The rearrangement uses TRBV7-6 and TRBJ1-1, with unresolved D. This CDR3 has 14 residues. Looked up from germline, CDR1 is SGHVS and CDR2 is FNYEAQ. The ends were cut back, 5 bases at V and 6 bases at J, with 16 bases in the middle. Here the CDR3 reads CASSPDRRGAEAFF. CDR3 coding DNA: TGTGCCAGCAGCCCCGATAGACGAGGCGCTGAAGCTTTCTTT.

The gene calls are TRBV10-3 and TRBJ2-7; 7 bases map to TRBD1. The CDR3 runs to 11 residues. V lost 11 bases and J lost 1; bases outside the gene matches: 2. Germline V gene sequence: CDR1 ENHRY, CDR2 SYGVKD. The CDR3 region has the DNA TGTGCCGTACAGGGGTCCTACGAGCAGTACTTC. Translating gives CAVQGSYEQYF.

This clone was seen more than once but under ten times. This chain uses TRBV2 with TRBJ1-4, with a weak D call TRBD1 (5 bases). The length of the CDR3 is 16 residues. V was pared by 4 bases and J by 8 bases, with 20 bases between. The germline V gene encodes CDR1 SNHLY and CDR2 FYNNEI. For the CDR3, the DNA is TGTGCCAGCAGTGTGAATTTAGGTGGGGGGTCGGAAAAACTGTTTTTT. Its translation: CASSVNLGGGSEKLFF.

This sequence joins TRBV5-4 and TRBJ2-7, with 8 bases that match TRBD2. This CDR3 contains 16 residues. Germline V gene lookup returns CDR1 SGHNT and CDR2 YYREEE (reference sequence). V shed 7 bases and J 4 bases; nucleotides not matched to a gene: 16. CDR3 sequence reads: CASSPELSGSGYEQYF. CDR3 nucleotide sequence: TGTGCCAGCTCCCCCGAGCTAAGCGGGAGTGGATACGAGCAGTACTTC.

The chain is built from TRBV6-5 and TRBJ2-7; the match to TRBD2 covers 15 bases. The J segment lost 4 bases and the V segment lost 7 bases, leaving 2 bases of the junction unmatched. This CDR3 spans 14 amino acids. Germline-derived CDR1 and CDR2 are MNHEY and SVGAGI. Here the CDR3 DNA reads TGTGCCAGCAACGGACTAGCGGGGGGGTACGAGCAGTACTTC. This codes for CASNGLAGGYEQYF.

To note about this clone: The same CDR3 also results from other DNA sequences found in this sample. The chain has TRBV6-5 and TRBJ2-7; 7 bases line up with TRBD2. Trimming removed 3 bases from V and 2 bases from J; junction bases left unmatched: 4. The CDR3 is 14 residues long. Germline loops: CDR1 MNHEY, CDR2 SVGAGI. Here the CDR3 DNA reads TGTGCCAGCAGTTATTCGGGGGGACCCTACGAGCAGTACTTC. Protein: CASSYSGGPYEQYF.

CDR3 bases: TGTGCCAGCAGCTTAGCGATGGGGACAGGGGTAAATCAGCCCCAGCATTTT. Encoded protein: CASSLAMGTGVNQPQHF. V gene TRBV7-6 combines with J gene TRBJ1-5; the match to TRBD1 covers 10 bases. The CDR3 runs 17 residues. After removal of 0 bases from V and 4 bases from J, the junction contained 6 bases not matched to a gene. Germline V gene sequence: CDR1 SGHVS, CDR2 FNYEAQ.

V gene TRBV6-1 combines with J gene TRBJ1-4; D uncertain. Trimming cost V 6 bases and J 5 bases, with 10 bases left between them. This CDR3 contains 13 residues. Germline-derived CDR1 and CDR2 are MNHNS and SASEGT. This CDR3 reads CASRRASNEKLFF. The CDR3 DNA is TGTGCCAGCAGGCGGGCTTCGAATGAAAAACTGTTTTTT.

The chain joins TRBV7-2 to TRBJ2-1, with TRBD2 identical over 13 bases. Trimming removed 5 bases from V and 7 bases from J; junction bases left unmatched: 8. This CDR3 has 16 amino acids. CDR1 is SGHTA, CDR2 FQGNSA, per germline. The CDR3 DNA follows: TGTGCCAGCAGCCGGACTAGCGGGAGAGTTGGAAATGAGCAGTTCTTC. Its translation is CASSRTSGRVGNEQFF. Filled out from reference TRBV7-2 and TRBJ2-1, the complete variable domain reads GAGVSQSPSNKVTEKGKDVELRCDPISGHTALYWYRQSLGQGLEFLIYFQGNSAPDKSGLPSDRFSAERTGGSVSTLTIQRTQQEDSAVYLCASSRTSGRVGNEQFFGPGTRLTVL.

The CDR3 coding sequence is TGTGCCAGCAGCTCCTGGGCAGGGTCGAGCTCCTACGAGCAGTACTTC. Encoded protein: CASSSWAGSSSYEQYF. The J gene is TRBJ2-7, the V gene TRBV5-6; TRBD1 might be the D (5 bases). Germline CDR1 is SGHDT and CDR2 is YYEEEE. The CDR3 runs 16 residues. The V end lost 3 bases, the J end lost 0 bases, and 16 bases lay between the germline ends.

The V gene is TRBV7-9, the J gene TRBJ1-1; 7 bases are shared with TRBD1. The CDR3 is 13 residues long. The J segment lost 7 bases and the V segment lost 2 bases, leaving 4 bases of the junction unmatched. Germline values: CDR1 SEHNR, CDR2 FQNEAQ (reference sequence). CDR3 protein: CASSLQGGNEAFF. CDR3 DNA sequence: TGTGCCAGCAGCTTACAGGGGGGTAATGAAGCTTTCTTT.

The J gene is TRBJ1-4, the V gene TRBV4-3, with D possibly TRBD1 on 5 matching bases. Germline-derived CDR1 and CDR2 are LGHNA and YSLEER. The V end lost 0 bases, the J end lost 7 bases, and 9 bases lay between the germline ends. This CDR3 has 14 residues. The CDR3, as DNA: TGCGCCAGCAGCCAAGAAGGGGAGGGTGAAAAACTGTTTTTT. As protein: CASSQEGEGEKLFF.

The chain combines TRBV6-6 with TRBJ2-1; the D gene is possibly TRBD2 (6 bases). Trimming removed 8 bases at V and 5 bases at J, with 13 bases between. Germline V gives CDR1 MNHNY, CDR2 SVGAGI (reference sequence). The CDR3 spans 13 residues. This CDR3 is CASAKSGDNEQFF. CDR3 nucleotide sequence: TGTGCCAGCGCGAAGTCGGGGGACAATGAGCAGTTCTTC.

The chain links TRBV9 to TRBJ2-2, with 10 positions matching TRBD2. V was pared by 5 bases and J by 4 bases, with 5 bases of the junction left unmatched. CDR3 size: 15 residues. Germline V gives CDR1 SGDLS, CDR2 YYNGEE. CDR3 loop: CASSLAGVPTGELFF. DNA for the CDR3: TGTGCCAGCAGTCTAGCGGGAGTTCCCACCGGGGAGCTGTTTTTT. The entire variable domain, with the rest obtained from reference TRBV9 and TRBJ2-2, is as follows: DSGVTQTPKHLITATGQRVTLRCSPRSGDLSVYWYQQSLDQGLQFLIQYYNGEERAKGNILERFSAQQFPDLHSELNLSSLELGDSALYFCASSLAGVPTGELFFGEGSRLTVL.

The chain combines TRBV10-3 with TRBJ1-3; a possible D gene is TRBD1 (6 bases). Trimming left V 5 bases short and J 0 bases short, with 11 bases between. The CDR3 spans 15 residues. Per germline, CDR1 ENHRY and CDR2 SYGVKD. The CDR3 DNA follows: TGTGCCATCAGTAGGACAGTAACCTCTGGAAACACCATATATTTT. It translates to CAISRTVTSGNTIYF.